The 7 T cell receptor beta chains reported below all come from one sample, sequenced in a study of blood T cell repertoires in COVID-19. Profiling relied on immunoSEQ multiplex PCR, and the TCRdb table lists in-frame clones only, not all of them. The data contain about 130,000 clones, roughly two thirds of them singletons. Material: peripheral blood. These TCRs come from a woman in her 70s with acute or convalescent COVID-19.

This clone showed up just a few times. The rearrangement joins TRBV19 to TRBJ1-2; tentatively, D is TRBD1 (5 bases). The CDR3 totals 13 residues. From germline, CDR1 is LNHDA and CDR2 SQIVND (reference sequence). The ends were cut back, 2 bases at V and 7 bases at J, with 11 bases in the middle. CDR3 amino acids: CASSIFRGGGYTF. The CDR3 DNA reads as TGTGCCAGTAGTATATTCCGGGGGGGTGGCTACACCTTC.

This chain links TRBV2 with TRBJ2-7; tentatively, D is TRBD1 (6 bases). Germline loops: CDR1 SNHLY, CDR2 FYNNEI. The CDR3 length is 15 residues. Trimming removed 3 bases from V and 3 bases from J, with 15 bases in between. The CDR3 loop is CASSDFREDSYEQYF. The CDR3, as DNA: TGTGCCAGCAGTGACTTTCGCGAGGACAGCTACGAGCAGTACTTC.

The chain uses TRBV28 and TRBJ2-3, with 11 bases identical to TRBD1. CDR3 size: 15 residues. The germline V gene encodes CDR1 MDHEN and CDR2 SYDVKM. Trimming cost V 2 bases and J 4 bases; bases outside gene matches: 2. CDR3 nucleotide sequence: TGTGCCAGCAGTTTAGGGACAGGGGGTCCAGATACGCAGTATTTT. Its protein is CASSLGTGGPDTQYF.

This clone was seen only a few times. The chain links TRBV2 to TRBJ2-1; TRBD2 matches at 7 bases. This CDR3 spans 17 amino acids. Germline V gene data show CDR1 as SNHLY and CDR2 as FYNNEI. J lost 6 bases, V lost 6 bases, and 17 bases had no gene match. Written as DNA, the CDR3 is TGTGCCAGCAGGAAACTGAGCGGGGAGGGCATGGGCAATGAGCAGTTCTTC. Its protein is CASRKLSGEGMGNEQFF.

The V and J genes are TRBV19 and TRBJ1-2; 9 positions agree with TRBD1. The CDR3 has 14 residues. CDR1 LNHDA and CDR2 SQIVND come from the germline V gene (reference sequence). V gave up 6 bases and J gave up 1 base; unmatched junction bases: 3. Here the CDR3 reads CASSRTGDNYGYTF. As DNA, the CDR3 is TGTGCCAGTAGCAGGACAGGGGATAACTATGGCTACACCTTC.

The chain links TRBV18 to TRBJ1-2; 10 bases are a match to TRBD1. The junction had 15 bases not matched to a gene; V was cut back by 3 bases and J by 5 bases. CDR1 is KGHSH, CDR2 LQKENI, per germline. The CDR3 contains 18 residues. CDR3 sequence: CASSPYFRDRGIEYGYTF. CDR3 coding DNA: TGTGCCAGCTCACCGTATTTCCGGGACAGGGGTATCGAGTATGGCTACACCTTC.

This clone was seen at least ten times. The rearrangement uses TRBV28 and TRBJ2-7; tentative D call: TRBD2 (5 bases). Per germline, CDR1 MDHEN and CDR2 SYDVKM. This CDR3 is 12 amino acids long. Trimming shortened V by 3 bases and J by 4 bases, and 7 bases separated the two germline ends. The CDR3 reads CASSFGEYEQYF. The CDR3 DNA sequence: TGTGCCAGCAGTTTCGGGGAGTACGAGCAGTACTTC.